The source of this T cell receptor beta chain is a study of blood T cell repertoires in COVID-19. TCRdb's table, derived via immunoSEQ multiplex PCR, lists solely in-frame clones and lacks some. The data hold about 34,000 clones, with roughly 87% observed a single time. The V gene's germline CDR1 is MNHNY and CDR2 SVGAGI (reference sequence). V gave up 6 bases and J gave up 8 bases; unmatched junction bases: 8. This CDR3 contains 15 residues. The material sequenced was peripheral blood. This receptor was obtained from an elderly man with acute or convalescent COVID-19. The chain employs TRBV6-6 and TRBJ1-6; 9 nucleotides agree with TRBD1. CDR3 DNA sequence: TGTGCCAGCAGCCCCCCTGGGGACAGGGATTCACCCCTCCACTTT. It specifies CASSPPGDRDSPLHF.